This entry describes one TCR beta chain. This record belongs to a study of T cell responses to AZD1222 COVID-19 vaccine. TCRdb keeps only in-frame clones here, not all; method: immunoSEQ multiplex PCR. The data contain 150,000 to 200,000 clones, approximately 90% of them singletons. CDR1 is SEHNR and CDR2 is FQNEAQ in the germline V gene (reference sequence). V gave up 6 bases and J gave up 3 bases, with 14 bases separating them. The CDR3 runs to 14 residues. Sequenced material: peripheral blood, taken on day 0 of AZD1222 vaccination. This clonotype was sampled from an adult in good health. The chain carries TRBV7-9 and TRBJ1-2; D gene uncertain. The CDR3 sequence: CASRPSTGHYGYTF. DNA of the CDR3: TGTGCCAGCAGACCCTCGACCGGACACTATGGCTACACCTTC.